A single sample is the source of the 28 T cell receptor beta chains below, sequenced in a study of blood T cell repertoires in COVID-19. Sequencing was performed with immunoSEQ multiplex PCR; in TCRdb, only in-frame clones are kept and a portion is missing. The table has more than 140,000 clones, roughly four fifths seen once. The sequenced sample was peripheral blood. These receptors came from a human donor in a cohort sampled during active COVID-19.

CDR3 sequence: CASSQAATSGTGELFF. The CDR3 DNA follows: TGTGCCAGCAGCCAAGCCGCGACTAGCGGGACCGGGGAGCTGTTTTTT. The V call is TRBV3-1 (or the pseudogene TRBV3-2), the J call TRBJ2-2, with 10 bases matching TRBD2. V lost 1 base, J lost 5 bases, and 4 bases stayed unmatched. The CDR3 length is 16 residues. Germline CDR1 reads LGHDT; CDR2 reads YNNKEL (reference sequence).

The rearrangement links TRBV28 to TRBJ2-3; TRBD2 aligns across 7 bases. J gave up 2 bases and V 6 bases, and 5 bases lay outside the gene matches. The CDR3 length is 14 residues. Germline V gene lookup returns CDR1 MDHEN and CDR2 SYDVKM. Here the CDR3 DNA reads TGTGCCAGCAGAGCCGGGACTAACACAGATACGCAGTATTTT. It translates to CASRAGTNTDTQYF.

The V and J genes are TRBV4-2 and TRBJ1-1; 9 positions match TRBD1. V lost 6 bases and J lost 1; bases outside the gene matches: 3. Germline V CDR1 and CDR2: LGHNA, YNFKEQ. This CDR3 is built from 14 residues. The CDR3 region has the DNA TGTGCCAGCAGTTCGGACAGGGGGAACACTGAAGCTTTCTTT. Translating gives CASSSDRGNTEAFF.

The genes are TRBV29-1 and TRBJ1-4; D is possibly TRBD1 (5 bases). V lost 2 bases and J lost 8, with 6 bases in between. Germline-derived CDR1 and CDR2 are SQVTM and ANQGSEA. This CDR3 region has 11 residues. In DNA form, the CDR3 reads TGCAGCGTTGAACGGGGGGAAAAACTGTTTTTT. It specifies CSVERGEKLFF.

V and J are TRBV19 and TRBJ2-1; 7 bases are a match to TRBD2. V was clipped by 3 bases and J by 4 bases; unmatched bases: 6. Per germline, CDR1 LNHDA and CDR2 SQIVND (reference sequence). The CDR3 is 15 amino acids. CDR3 protein: CASSISLAEYNEQFF. CDR3 nucleotide sequence: TGTGCCAGTAGTATCTCGCTAGCGGAATACAATGAGCAGTTCTTC.

The chain is built from TRBV25-1 and TRBJ1-1, with a tentative D call TRBD1 (5 bases). Trimming took 4 bases from V and 5 from J, leaving 11 bases between them. The CDR3 loop spans 13 amino acids. Germline CDR1 is MGHDK and CDR2 is SYGVNS. CDR3 amino acids: CASSATARTEAFF. The CDR3 DNA reads as TGTGCCAGCAGTGCGACAGCCCGTACTGAAGCTTTCTTT.

This clone occurred once. J is TRBJ1-3 and V is TRBV13; a weak D match, TRBD1 (6 bases). Germline CDR1 PRHDT, CDR2 FYEKMQ (reference sequence). Trimming removed 4 bases from V and 7 bases from J, with 17 bases in between. The CDR3 runs to 15 residues. CDR3 sequence: CASSSRQDYRNTIYF. The CDR3 DNA is TGTGCCAGCAGCTCCAGACAGGATTATAGGAACACCATATATTTT.

This chain links TRBV5-5 with TRBJ2-1, with 9 bases matching TRBD2. V lost 0 bases to trimming and J lost 4 bases; unmatched junction nucleotides: 8. The CDR3 covers 17 residues. Germline assignment: CDR1 SGHKS and CDR2 YYEKEE (reference sequence). CDR3 DNA sequence: TGTGCCAGCAGCTTGGCCGGTGGTACTAGCGGGTACAATGAGCAGTTCTTC. Protein: CASSLAGGTSGYNEQFF.

The V gene is TRBV14, the J gene TRBJ1-1; no clear D gene. Germline lookup yields CDR1 SGHDN and CDR2 FVKESK. Trimming took 1 base from V and 3 from J, leaving 3 bases between them. This CDR3 is 12 amino acids long. The CDR3 nucleotides read TGTGCCAGCAGCCAAGTCTACACTGAAGCTTTCTTT. Translation gives CASSQVYTEAFF.

This sequence joins TRBV18 and TRBJ1-3; 8 positions agree with TRBD1. Per germline, CDR1 KGHSH and CDR2 LQKENI. The trim removed 3 bases at V and 0 bases at J, leaving 10 bases unmatched. This CDR3 contains 18 residues. The CDR3: CASSPLMDRATSGNTIYF. The DNA for the CDR3 is TGTGCCAGCTCACCTCTAATGGACAGGGCGACCTCTGGAAACACCATATATTTT.

V and J are TRBV4-3 and TRBJ2-2, with 8 bases identical to TRBD2. The CDR3 runs to 18 residues. Germline CDR1 LGHNA, CDR2 YSLEER. Germline trimming cut 0 bases from V and 0 bases from J; bases unmatched to any gene: 6. The CDR3 spells CASSQDTSGLTNTGELFF. DNA of the CDR3: TGCGCCAGCAGCCAAGACACTAGCGGCCTAACGAACACCGGGGAGCTGTTTTTT.

The chain joins TRBV3-1 (or the pseudogene TRBV3-2) to TRBJ2-7, with 14 bases lining up with TRBD2. V trimming: 1 base; J trimming: 3 bases; junction bases outside the gene matches: 8. Germline V lookup: CDR1 LGHDT, CDR2 YNNKEL (reference sequence). The CDR3 extends over 18 amino acids. The CDR3 DNA reads as TGTGCCAGCAGCCAAGCGGGACTAGCGGGAGTTGACCGCTACGAGCAGTACTTC. Translation: CASSQAGLAGVDRYEQYF.

The V call is TRBV27, the J call TRBJ1-5; D not resolved. The V end lost 3 bases, the J end lost 3 bases, and 9 bases lay between the germline ends. Looked up from germline, CDR1 is MNHEY and CDR2 is SMNVEV (reference sequence). The CDR3 sequence is 14 residues long. The CDR3 DNA reads as TGTGCCAGCAGTTTGTGGCGGGACAATCAGCCCCAGCATTTT. Its protein product is CASSLWRDNQPQHF.

This clone was seen a few times. The chain couples TRBV18 to TRBJ1-2; 11 bases match TRBD1. Germline CDR1 is KGHSH and CDR2 is LQKENI. This CDR3 comprises 14 residues. V shed 4 bases and J 6 bases; nucleotides not matched to a gene: 4. The CDR3 region is CASSRTGGADGYTF. Here the CDR3 DNA reads TGTGCCAGCTCACGGACAGGGGGCGCGGATGGCTACACCTTC.

The chain uses TRBV25-1 and TRBJ1-3; weak D call: TRBD1 (6 bases). Germline V CDR1 and CDR2: MGHDK, SYGVNS. The CDR3 has 17 residues. The V and J ends lost 1 base and 0 bases respectively, with 13 bases between them. The CDR3: CASSELGGDNSGNTIYF. Here the CDR3 DNA reads TGTGCCAGCAGTGAATTGGGGGGGGACAACTCTGGAAACACCATATATTTT. Full variable domain (outside the CDR3, taken from reference TRBV25-1 and TRBJ1-3): EADIYQTPRYLVIGTGKKITLECSQTMGHDKMYWYQQDPGMELHLIHYSYGVNSTEKGDLSSESTVSRIRTEHFPLTLESARPSHTSQYLCASSELGGDNSGNTIYFGEGSWLTVV.

The chain recombines TRBV18 with TRBJ1-1; TRBD1 agrees at 7 bases. The CDR3 has 13 amino acids. V gave up 5 bases and J gave up 6 bases; unmatched junction bases: 6. Germline loops: CDR1 KGHSH, CDR2 LQKENI. CDR3 sequence reads: CASSARQGPEAFF. The CDR3 DNA reads TGTGCCAGCTCAGCGCGACAGGGTCCTGAAGCTTTCTTT.

This clone has just one count. The genes are TRBV29-1 and TRBJ2-3; 12 bases map to TRBD1. Trimming at V came to 6 bases and at J to 2 bases, leaving 6 bases not matched to a gene. CDR1 is SQVTM and CDR2 is ANQGSEA in the germline V gene. The CDR3 extends over 15 amino acids. Here the CDR3 reads CSVHRDRGPTDTQYF. The DNA of the CDR3 is TGCAGCGTACACCGGGACAGGGGGCCCACAGATACGCAGTATTTT.

The sample holds one count of this clone. The rearrangement joins TRBV9 to TRBJ1-2; TRBD1 might be the D (5 bases). V was clipped by 7 bases and J by 2 bases, with 18 bases between them. The germline V gene has CDR1 SGDLS and CDR2 YYNGEE. This CDR3 is 15 amino acids long. The CDR3 nucleotides read TGTGCCAGCCGAAAGTTAGGGGTTGAGAACTATGGCTACACCTTC. It is translated as CASRKLGVENYGYTF.

The chain joins TRBV12-5 to TRBJ2-1; the match to TRBD2 covers 9 bases. This CDR3 is 14 amino acids long. Germline lookup yields CDR1 LGHNT and CDR2 FRNRAP. Unmatched junction bases numbered 5, after V lost 7 bases and J lost 4 bases. CDR3: CASEATSGYNEQFF. CDR3 sequence (DNA): TGTGCTAGTGAAGCGACTAGCGGATACAATGAGCAGTTCTTC.

The V and J genes are TRBV5-6 and TRBJ2-1; 10 bases are shared with TRBD2. In germline, CDR1 is SGHDT, CDR2 YYEEEE. CDR3 size: 16 residues. The V and J ends lost 0 bases and 7 bases, in that order; junction bases with no gene match: 7. CDR3 residues: CASSLVGLAGDNEQFF. CDR3 DNA sequence: TGTGCCAGCAGCTTGGTTGGCCTAGCGGGAGATAATGAGCAGTTCTTC. Looking up the rest from reference TRBV5-6 and TRBJ2-1 gives the full variable domain: DAGVTQSPTHLIKTRGQQVTLRCSPKSGHDTVSWYQQALGQGPQFIFQYYEEEERQRGNFPDRFSGHQFPNYSSELNVNALLLGDSALYLCASSLVGLAGDNEQFFGPGTRLTVL.

The chain carries TRBV18 and TRBJ1-5, with D tentatively TRBD1 (5 bases). Germline values: CDR1 KGHSH, CDR2 LQKENI. CDR3 size: 16 residues. The V gene lost 2 bases and the J gene lost 6 bases, with 17 bases spanning the gap. The CDR3 region is CASSPSGREWAQPQHF. Here the CDR3 DNA reads TGTGCCAGCTCACCATCAGGGAGGGAGTGGGCTCAGCCCCAGCATTTT.

DNA of the CDR3: TGTGCCAGCAGCGGCGGGTTGAATGAAAAACTGTTTTTT. Amino acid sequence: CASSGGLNEKLFF. The gene calls are TRBV5-8 and TRBJ1-4, with D unclear. Germline loops: CDR1 SGHTS, CDR2 YDEGEE. This CDR3 has 13 amino acids. V dropped 4 bases and J dropped 5 bases, with 9 bases sitting between them.

In this sample, this clone turned up once. This sequence joins TRBV9 and TRBJ2-7, with 9 bases lining up with TRBD2. Germline CDR1 is SGDLS and CDR2 is YYNGEE. J gave up 6 bases and V 3 bases, and 4 bases lay outside the gene matches. The CDR3 covers 13 residues. DNA of the CDR3: TGTGCCAGCAGCGGGGGACTAGCTGGCGAGCAGTACTTC. This translates into CASSGGLAGEQYF. Complete variable domain (other parts from reference TRBV9 and TRBJ2-7): DSGVTQTPKHLITATGQRVTLRCSPRSGDLSVYWYQQSLDQGLQFLIQYYNGEERAKGNILERFSAQQFPDLHSELNLSSLELGDSALYFCASSGGLAGEQYFGPGTRLTVT.

V is TRBV7-2 and J is TRBJ1-1; tentatively, D is TRBD1 (5 bases). The CDR3 has 15 residues. CDR1 and CDR2 from the germline V gene are SGHTA and FQGNSA. The V and J ends lost 5 bases and 4 bases respectively, with 17 bases between them. For the CDR3, the DNA is TGTGCCAGCAGCGCAATAATTACAAGGGGCACTGAAGCTTTCTTT. Its protein product is CASSAIITRGTEAFF.

The chain has TRBV7-3 and TRBJ2-1, with D tentatively TRBD2 (5 bases). This CDR3 has 13 amino acids. Germline V gene lookup returns CDR1 SGHTA and CDR2 FQGTGA. Trimming cost V 0 bases and J 10 bases, with 10 bases left between them. DNA of the CDR3: TGTGCCAGCAGCTTAACGGTACGGGAAGAGCAGTTCTTC. Amino acid sequence: CASSLTVREEQFF.

This chain uses TRBV6-5 with TRBJ2-2; weak D call: TRBD1 (5 bases). The CDR3 has 14 residues. Germline V lookup: CDR1 MNHEY, CDR2 SVGAGI. Trimming left V 7 bases short and J 2 bases short, with 11 bases between. The CDR3 DNA follows: TGTGCCAGCACTTTGACAGATAACACCGGGGAGCTGTTTTTT. It yields the protein CASTLTDNTGELFF.

The chain's CDR3 is CASSFRQGGDQPQHF. CDR3 coding DNA: TGTGCCAGTAGCTTCCGACAGGGGGGGGATCAGCCCCAGCATTTT. V and J are TRBV19 and TRBJ1-5; 9 positions match TRBD1. Trimming at V came to 6 bases and at J to 5 bases, leaving 8 bases not matched to a gene. The CDR3 runs to 15 residues. Germline V gene data show CDR1 as LNHDA and CDR2 as SQIVND (reference sequence).

This clone was counted between two and nine times. V usage is TRBV11-3 and J usage is TRBJ2-2; maybe TRBD2 (5 bases). V was clipped by 2 bases and J by 2 bases, with 9 bases between them. The CDR3 runs to 15 residues. CDR1 is SGHNT, CDR2 YENEEA, per germline. The DNA of the CDR3 is TGTGCCAGCAGCTTACTCCGGGGTAACACCGGGGAGCTGTTTTTT. It translates to CASSLLRGNTGELFF.